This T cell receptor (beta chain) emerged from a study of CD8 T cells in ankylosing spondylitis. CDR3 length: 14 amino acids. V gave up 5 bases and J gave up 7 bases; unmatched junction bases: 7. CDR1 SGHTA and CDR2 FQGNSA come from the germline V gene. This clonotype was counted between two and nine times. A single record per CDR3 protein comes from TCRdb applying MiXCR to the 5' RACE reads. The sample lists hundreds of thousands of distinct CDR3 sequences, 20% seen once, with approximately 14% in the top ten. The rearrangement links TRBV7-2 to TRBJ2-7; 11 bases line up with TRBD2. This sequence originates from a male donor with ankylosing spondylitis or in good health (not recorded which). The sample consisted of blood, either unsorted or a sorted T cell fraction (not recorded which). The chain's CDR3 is CASSPPRLAGEQYF. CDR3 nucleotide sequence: TGTGCCAGCAGCCCCCCGAGACTAGCGGGGGAGCAGTACTTC.